This T cell receptor beta chain was sequenced during a study of T-cell memory formation after mild COVID-19. On the study more broadly: Each donor largely had its own TCR clusters.

TCRdb recomputed calls from the 5' RACE reads with MiXCR, one row per CDR3 protein. The sample contains under 300,000 distinct CDR3 sequences, about a sixth of which appear only once. Study-wide findings and caveats: Researchers report contracting CD4+ clones mostly in CM and EM, with CD8+ clones in EMRA. Contracting clones, day 15 to 85, had balanced CD4/CD8, and later expanders favored CD4+.

This clonotype was seen a handful of times. Its antigen is not known. Trimming cost V 7 bases and J 0 bases, with 13 bases left between them. This CDR3 region has 15 residues. J is TRBJ1-3 and V is TRBV12-3 or TRBV12-4; TRBD1 is a possible D gene (6 bases). The clonotype comes from a man aged 18 to 30 who had mild COVID-19 (a few samples of this study predate the infection). Cell type and time point are not known. The sample consisted of PBMCs or a T cell subset sorted from them (not recorded which). In DNA form, the CDR3 reads TGTGCCAGCAACAACAGGGCTACCTCTGGAAACACCATATATTTT. It encodes CASNNRATSGNTIYF.